The sample holds a few counts of the clone carrying this TCR beta chain. Its antigen is currently unknown. The CDR3 is made up of 16 amino acids. The germline gives CDR1 LGHNA, CDR2 YNFKEQ. V shed 0 bases and J shed 7 bases, with 16 bases lying between them. The sample is drawn from a study of graft-versus-host responses after intestinal transplantation. Study at large: Isolated intestinal, liver-intestinal, or multivisceral transplants had been given to the recipients. Each recipient received anti-thymocyte globulin induction, then tacrolimus and steroids for around three years.

Findings and caveats of the study: Those patients showing graft-donor T cell macrochimerism displayed high graft-versus-host to host-versus-graft clonal ratios in allografts.

Repertoires were generated with immunoSEQ multiplex PCR, while TCRdb's copy carries only in-frame clones and drops some. In the table there are 40,000 or so clones, roughly 87% of which are singletons. The J gene is TRBJ1-5, the V gene TRBV4-2; a weak D match, TRBD1 (6 bases). This clonotype originated in a human patient who received an intestinal transplant, so some T cells may come from the graft donor. The input for sequencing was PBMCs, taken around 1,000 days after transplant. CDR3 amino acids: CASSQEGTGGGQPQHF. CDR3 DNA: TGTGCCAGCAGCCAAGAGGGGACCGGGGGCGGGCAGCCCCAGCATTTT.